Presented here are 14 T cell receptor beta chains from one specimen sequenced in a study of technical replicates of blood from a handful of donors. Clones were sequenced by immunoSEQ multiplex PCR, and TCRdb holds only the in-frame ones, with some missing. This table has some 87,000 clones, 90% to 98% appearing once. Sequencing was carried out using T cells isolated from PBMCs. The receptors come from a human donor in good health.

The chain has TRBV5-1 and TRBJ2-5; no firm D call. Per germline, CDR1 SGHRS and CDR2 YFSETQ. V gave up 6 bases and J gave up 4 bases, with 13 bases separating them. CDR3 length: 13 residues. The DNA of the CDR3 is TGCGCCAGCACGTGGTACTTGAGAGAGACCCAGTACTTC. Translated, it gives CASTWYLRETQYF.

This rearrangement joins TRBV11-2 to TRBJ2-5, with 9 bases fitting TRBD2. The CDR3 length is 14 residues. The V segment lost 5 bases and the J segment 5 bases; nucleotides outside the gene matches: 6. Germline V gene data show CDR1 as SGHAT and CDR2 as FQNNGV. The chain's CDR3 is CASSGGTSLETQYF. CDR3 bases: TGTGCCAGCAGCGGCGGGACTAGCCTGGAGACCCAGTACTTC.

The gene calls are TRBV6-5 and TRBJ1-2; D gene ambiguous. The CDR3 is made up of 11 amino acids. CDR1 and CDR2 from the germline V gene are MNHEY and SVGAGI. The ends were cut back, 6 bases at V and 5 bases at J, with 7 bases in the middle. The CDR3 region is CASRSGYGYTF. CDR3 DNA sequence: TGTGCCAGCAGGTCGGGTTATGGCTACACCTTC.

On this clone: Other nucleotide sequences in the sample specify the same CDR3. V and J are TRBV27 and TRBJ2-1; weak D call: TRBD2 (5 bases). Trimming cost V 5 bases and J 0 bases, with 8 bases left between them. The CDR3 spans 14 residues. Germline CDR1 is MNHEY and CDR2 is SMNVEV (reference sequence). The CDR3 loop reads CASSPGSSYNEQFF. DNA for the CDR3: TGTGCCAGCAGTCCGGGGAGCTCCTACAATGAGCAGTTCTTC.

This sequence joins TRBV15 and TRBJ2-7, with TRBD1 matching over 11 bases. With 4 bases clipped from V and 3 bases from J, the junction kept 2 bases outside the gene matches. Germline values: CDR1 LNHNV, CDR2 YYDKDF (reference sequence). The CDR3 is 14 residues long. The CDR3, as DNA: TGTGCCACCAGCACCGGGACAGGGGGCTACGAGCAGTACTTC. Protein: CATSTGTGGYEQYF.

V and J are TRBV11-2 and TRBJ2-7, with 9 bases aligning to TRBD1. V dropped 3 bases and J dropped 3; count of bases not matched to a gene: 6. The CDR3 runs to 15 residues. Germline loops: CDR1 SGHAT, CDR2 FQNNGV. In DNA form, the CDR3 reads TGTGCCAGCAGCTTGGGACAGGGAGAAGGCTACGAGCAGTACTTC. This gives the protein CASSLGQGEGYEQYF.

This clone came up once. The rearrangement uses TRBV7-3 and TRBJ2-1; unclear D gene. Trimming removed 2 bases at V and 2 bases at J, with 7 bases between. The CDR3 loop spans 14 amino acids. CDR1 is SGHTA and CDR2 is FQGTGA in the germline V gene. The CDR3 DNA follows: TGTGCCAGCAGCTTAGGGCCGCCCTACAATGAGCAGTTCTTC. Its protein is CASSLGPPYNEQFF.

The count of this clone is one. The J gene is TRBJ1-1, the V gene TRBV6-1; D might be TRBD1 (6 bases). The CDR3 length is 13 residues. CDR1 is MNHNS and CDR2 is SASEGT in the germline V gene. V gave up 10 bases and J gave up 1 base, with 13 bases separating them. CDR3 DNA sequence: TGTGCCATATCCGGGACAAAGAACACTGAAGCTTTCTTT. Its protein is CAISGTKNTEAFF.

V usage is TRBV6-1 and J usage is TRBJ1-5; D ambiguous. V lost 2 bases to trimming and J lost 5 bases, with 16 bases between them. The CDR3 is 16 amino acids. Looked up from germline, CDR1 is MNHNS and CDR2 is SASEGT. CDR3 region: CASSEFSRDIYQPQHF. In DNA, the CDR3 is TGTGCCAGCAGTGAATTTTCCCGGGATATCTATCAGCCCCAGCATTTT.

The genes are TRBV5-3 and TRBJ2-4; TRBD2 agrees at 12 bases. TRBV5-3 is an ORF; its function is uncertain. The CDR3 is made up of 20 amino acids. The junction had 13 bases not matched to a gene; V was cut back by 3 bases and J by 0 bases. CDR3 DNA: TGTGCCAGAAGCTGGGGGACTAGCGGGCGTCTCCGACTAGCCAAAAACATTCAGTACTTC. Translated: CARSWGTSGRLRLAKNIQYF.

In its sample, this clone was seen once. The chain uses TRBV4-1 and TRBJ1-2; perhaps TRBD1 as D (6 bases). This CDR3 comprises 13 residues. The germline V gene encodes CDR1 MGHRA and CDR2 YSYEKL. The V and J ends lost 2 bases and 2 bases respectively, with 6 bases between them. The CDR3 loop reads CASSQTGNYGYTF. The CDR3 coding sequence is TGCGCCAGCAGCCAAACAGGGAACTATGGCTACACCTTC.

The chain is built from TRBV11-3 and TRBJ2-7, with 8 positions matching TRBD1. The CDR3 runs to 13 residues. Germline trimming cut 1 base from V and 6 bases from J; bases unmatched to any gene: 2. Germline V gene data show CDR1 as SGHNT and CDR2 as YENEEA. CDR3 sequence (DNA): TGTGCCAGCAGCTTAGTCACAGGGGGCGAGCAGTACTTC. The encoded protein is CASSLVTGGEQYF.

The chain employs TRBV11-2 and TRBJ2-7; 9 bases align to TRBD1. V lost 5 bases to trimming and J lost 5 bases; unmatched junction nucleotides: 10. From germline, CDR1 is SGHAT and CDR2 FQNNGV. The CDR3 contains 15 residues. This CDR3 is CASSPNTGGKDEQYF. CDR3 DNA: TGTGCCAGCAGCCCAAACACAGGGGGCAAGGACGAGCAGTACTTC.

V and J are TRBV7-6 and TRBJ2-7; D ambiguous. The CDR3 extends over 15 amino acids. CDR1 is SGHVS, CDR2 FNYEAQ, per germline. With 0 bases removed from V and 2 bases from J, the gap between germline ends came to 11 bases. CDR3 in amino acids: CASSLALEDPYEQYF. The CDR3 nucleotides read TGTGCCAGCAGCTTAGCCCTAGAAGACCCCTACGAGCAGTACTTC. Full variable domain (rest looked up from reference TRBV7-6 and TRBJ2-7): GAGVSQSPRYKVTKRGQDVALRCDPISGHVSLYWYRQALGQGPEFLTYFNYEAQQDKSGLPNDRFSAERPEGSISTLTIQRTEQRDSAMYRCASSLALEDPYEQYFGPGTRLTVT.